Following are 8 T cell receptor beta chains from one sample sequenced in a study of vaccination effects on CD4 cells after COVID-19. Produced via immunoSEQ multiplex PCR; TCRdb's table is partial and in-frame only. The profile shows 25,000 to 35,000 clones, 70% to 75% of them singletons. These TCRs' antigens remain unknown. Following a 10-day culture, CD4+ T cells were purified. Participants were given two doses of BNT162b2 or mRNA-1273 vaccine. This specimen consisted of CD4+ T cells from PBMCs cultured without peptide, obtained after COVID-19 vaccination. Receptor source: a human donor who received a COVID-19 vaccine.

The rearrangement uses TRBV7-6 and TRBJ2-3; D is unresolved. The germline V gene encodes CDR1 SGHVS and CDR2 FNYEAQ. This CDR3 spans 16 amino acids. V shed 5 bases and J shed 3 bases, with 18 bases lying between them. CDR3 coding DNA: TGTGCCAGCAGCATAAACGCTAACGCTGGTACAGATACGCAGTATTTT. It translates to CASSINANAGTDTQYF.

The gene calls are TRBV27 and TRBJ2-5; the match to TRBD1 covers 10 bases. The CDR3 runs to 15 residues. Germline lookup yields CDR1 MNHEY and CDR2 SMNVEV (reference sequence). The ends lost 4 bases at V and 5 bases at J; junction bases unmatched: 7. CDR3 bases: TGTGCCAGCAGTTCCCGGACAGGGGGTAGGGAGACCCAGTACTTC. Translated: CASSSRTGGRETQYF.

This clone was found once. V gene TRBV2 combines with J gene TRBJ2-1, with 8 bases aligning to TRBD2. The CDR3 has 15 amino acids. Losses at the gene ends were 4 bases for V and 7 bases for J; bases not matched to a gene: 9. CDR1 and CDR2 from the germline V gene are SNHLY and FYNNEI. The CDR3 sequence is CASSVEGLVANEQFF. The DNA of the CDR3 is TGTGCCAGCAGTGTCGAGGGACTAGTGGCTAATGAGCAGTTCTTC.

In this sample, this clone turned up a few times. The chain has TRBV27 and TRBJ1-1; TRBD1 matches 7 bases. The V segment lost 5 bases and the J segment 0 bases; nucleotides outside the gene matches: 6. Germline lookup yields CDR1 MNHEY and CDR2 SMNVEV (reference sequence). The CDR3 runs 15 residues. Here the CDR3 DNA reads TGTGCCAGCAGTGGCCCGGGACAGCTGAACACTGAAGCTTTCTTT. It codes for CASSGPGQLNTEAFF.

This clone was observed once. The chain uses TRBV5-5 and TRBJ1-1, with D unclear. Per the germline V gene, CDR1 is SGHKS and CDR2 is YYEKEE (reference sequence). Trimming cost V 5 bases and J 1 base, with 12 bases left between them. The CDR3 has 14 residues. CDR3 sequence: CASSSTGRNTEAFF. CDR3 nucleotides: TGTGCCAGCAGTTCGACCGGGCGGAACACTGAAGCTTTCTTT.

The rearrangement joins TRBV6-5 to TRBJ2-7; TRBD1 matches at 8 bases. In germline, CDR1 is MNHEY, CDR2 SVGAGI. CDR3 size: 13 residues. The V segment lost 7 bases and the J segment 3 bases; nucleotides outside the gene matches: 5. The CDR3 protein is CASNRDRSYEQYF. The DNA for the CDR3 is TGTGCCAGCAACCGGGACAGGAGCTACGAGCAGTACTTC.

The CDR3: CASSRTTERVLRNEQYF. CDR3 nucleotides: TGCGCCAGCAGTCGAACCACAGAAAGGGTGTTGAGGAACGAGCAGTACTTC. J is TRBJ2-7 and V is TRBV5-1; D is unclear. The V gene's germline CDR1 is SGHRS and CDR2 YFSETQ. The CDR3 is 17 residues long. V gave up 5 bases and J gave up 5 bases, with 26 bases separating them. The full variable domain, completed using reference TRBV5-1 and TRBJ2-7, is KAGVTQTPRYLIKTRGQQVTLSCSPISGHRSVSWYQQTPGQGLQFLFEYFSETQRNKGNFPGRFSGRQFSNSRSEMNVSTLELGDSALYLCASSRTTERVLRNEQYFGPGTRLTVT.

The chain combines TRBV20-1 with TRBJ2-3, with 11 bases identical to TRBD1. The CDR3 consists of 15 residues. With V trimmed by 4 bases and J by 9 bases, 12 bases remained unmatched. CDR1 and CDR2 from the germline V gene are DFQATT and SNEGSKA (reference sequence). CDR3: CSATEWDRGLGTQYF. In DNA, the CDR3 is TGCAGTGCTACTGAGTGGGACAGGGGGTTGGGAACGCAGTATTTT.